A single TCR beta chain is shown here with its context. Its antigen is not yet known. A much larger clonotype is one base distant, so this may be a read error. CDR1 is given as SEHNR and CDR2 as FQNEAQ, both from the germline V gene (reference sequence). From the cysteine up to the phenylalanine, the CDR3 has a length of 14 residues. Only the CDR3 portion is preserved as DNA: 42 bases, with reading frame beginning at the first base. The data originate from a study of molecular identifiers for immune sequencing clone quantification (dated by TCRdb to the late 2010s). General notes on the study: For a replicate experiment, RNA from approximately 20,000 or 100,000 naive CD8 T cells was divided into five aliquots, of which four were sequenced. The study was a methods study using CD8 T cells to benchmark molecular-identifier clustering-based TCR repertoire sequencing (MIDCIRS) and TCR RNA copy counting.

On the study overall, not on this receptor specifically: Highly expanded clone sizes could be underestimated if identical TCR molecules share a barcode. In CMV-specific effector cells, clones with more than 20 RNA copies contained over 99% of molecules, whereas in naive cells such clones contained under 1% of molecules. When barcode sub-clustering was omitted, TCR diversity was inflated by chimeric consensus sequences, with chimeras reaching as high as 47%. The naive libraries included spiked-in Jurkat TCR RNA (approximately ten copies' worth), and this RNA is not part of the donor repertoire. About three recovered TCR RNA copies per cell were obtained by modeling, versus roughly 9.7 by digital PCR, implying a capture efficiency of 30% to 35%. A single cell's worth of spiked-in Jurkat TCR RNA was reported detectable even among one million naive CD8 T cells.

Library preparation used PCR. TCRdb lists the instrument as Illumina HiSeq 4000. Bulk TCR libraries were prepared as previously described, using TCR primers listed in Table S5. Purification of total RNA was performed with the Qiagen AllPrep DNA/RNA kit. Reads from multiple sequencing runs of the same library were pooled before analysis. Turning to the authors' computational methods: Reads were retained only if their TCR constant sequence matched exactly, and those retained reads were trimmed to 150 nt and grouped according to their 12-nt molecular barcodes. Reads inside each barcode group were sub-clustered using a 15% Levenshtein threshold, and a quality-weighted consensus sequence was constructed for each RNA molecule. Non-functional sequences were removed, as were lower-count sequences one edit away from another. On the basis of fitting two negative binomial distributions, barcode sub-clusters with fewer than 20% of the maximum read count were discarded. In-frame beta chains were kept once TCRdb had trimmed the public reads at Q25 with fastp and called clones with MiXCR. A single entry per CDR3 protein holds the most common genes and DNA from its merged rows. These V and J calls rely on TCRdb rather than the paper's analysis. Within this sample are about 60,000 distinct CDR3 sequences, with about 17% of them counted one time only. Of the sample, approximately 1.4% is held by the ten largest clones.

Libraries of naive CD8 T cells were built from around 18,000 to 910,000 sorted cells, with 10%, 30% or 50% of the purified RNA used. On a BD FACSAria II, naive CD8 T cells were FACS-sorted as CD8+CD4-CCR7+CD45RA+ and collected into RLT Plus buffer. Detection sensitivity was tested by spiking Jurkat RNA equal to around 11 TCR copies' worth into samples containing 20,000-1,000,000 naive CD8 T cells. Enrichment of CD8 T cells was done with RosetteSep CD8+ T Cell Enrichment Cocktail plus Ficoll-Paque, and ACK red cell lysis came afterward. Specimen: naive CD8+ T cells from blood, with Jurkat cell RNA spiked in. What the cell subset or site label conveys for this sample: FACS-sorted CD8+CD4-CCR7+CD45RA+ naive T cells. The rearranged segments are TRBV7-9 and TRBJ2-5, with no confident D gene call. The receptor was isolated from a human donor in good health. Some libraries in this study had Jurkat cell RNA spiked in. The bases read TGTGCCAGCAGCTTAGTTATGTACCAAGAGACCCGGTACTTC. Its translation reads: CASSLVMYQETRYF.